This TCR beta chain was documented in a study of neoadjuvant anti-PD-1 for oral cavity cancer. Turning to the study itself: Patients without progression received a fourth nivolumab dose around day 43, then surgical resection on days 50-56.

The time point is: after neoadjuvant nivolumab, at surgical resection. Stage II-IVA oral cavity squamous cell carcinoma was new and untreated by systemic or radiation therapy. Measured with immunoSEQ multiplex PCR; TCRdb has only the in-frame clones, and not every one. The table has 40,000 to 50,000 clones, approximately 80% seen once. The germline V gene has CDR1 SGHTS and CDR2 YDEGEE. This CDR3 is built from 15 residues. V gave up 1 base and J gave up 2 bases; unmatched junction bases: 6. The sample was PBMCs, taken after nivolumab (anti-PD-1) treatment. V gene TRBV5-8 combines with J gene TRBJ2-7; 7 positions agree with TRBD2. The TCR was taken from a person between 40 and 80 years old with oral cavity squamous cell carcinoma. This CDR3 reads CASSLPAGKAYEQYF. The CDR3 nucleotides read TGTGCCAGCAGCTTGCCAGCGGGAAAGGCCTACGAGCAGTACTTC.